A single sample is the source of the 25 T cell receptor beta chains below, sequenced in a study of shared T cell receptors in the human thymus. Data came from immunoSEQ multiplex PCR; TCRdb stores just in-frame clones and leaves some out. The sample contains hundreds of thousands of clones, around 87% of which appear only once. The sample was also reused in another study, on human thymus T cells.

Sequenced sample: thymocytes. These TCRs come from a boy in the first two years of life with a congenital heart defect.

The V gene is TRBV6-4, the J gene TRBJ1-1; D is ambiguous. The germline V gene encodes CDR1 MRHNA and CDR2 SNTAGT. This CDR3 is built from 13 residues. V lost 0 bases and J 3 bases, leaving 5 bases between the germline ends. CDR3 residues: CASSDSQDTEAFF. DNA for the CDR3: TGTGCCAGCAGTGACTCCCAGGACACTGAAGCTTTCTTT.

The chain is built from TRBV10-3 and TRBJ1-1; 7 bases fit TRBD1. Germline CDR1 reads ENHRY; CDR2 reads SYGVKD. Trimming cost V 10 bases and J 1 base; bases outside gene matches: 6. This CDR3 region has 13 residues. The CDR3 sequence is CATTGTANTEAFF. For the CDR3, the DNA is TGTGCCACCACCGGGACAGCGAACACTGAAGCTTTCTTT.

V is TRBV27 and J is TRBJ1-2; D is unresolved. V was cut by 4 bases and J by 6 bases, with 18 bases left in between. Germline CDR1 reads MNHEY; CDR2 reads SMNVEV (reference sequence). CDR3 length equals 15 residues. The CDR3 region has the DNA TGTGCCAGCAGTTGTAAGCGGGAGTGGGATGATGGCTACACCTTC. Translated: CASSCKREWDDGYTF.

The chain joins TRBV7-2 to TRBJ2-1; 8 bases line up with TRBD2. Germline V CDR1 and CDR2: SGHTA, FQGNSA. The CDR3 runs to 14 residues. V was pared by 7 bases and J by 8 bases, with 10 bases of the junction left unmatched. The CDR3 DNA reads TGTGCCAGCACAGCGGGGGACATGTGGCATGAGCAGTTCTTC. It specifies CASTAGDMWHEQFF.

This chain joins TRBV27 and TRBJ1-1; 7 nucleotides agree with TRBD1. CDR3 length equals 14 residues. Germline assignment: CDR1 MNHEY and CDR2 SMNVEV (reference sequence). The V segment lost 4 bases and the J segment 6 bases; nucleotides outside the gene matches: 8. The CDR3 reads CASSSSGTVAEAFF. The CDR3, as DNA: TGTGCCAGCAGTTCATCCGGGACAGTGGCTGAAGCTTTCTTT.

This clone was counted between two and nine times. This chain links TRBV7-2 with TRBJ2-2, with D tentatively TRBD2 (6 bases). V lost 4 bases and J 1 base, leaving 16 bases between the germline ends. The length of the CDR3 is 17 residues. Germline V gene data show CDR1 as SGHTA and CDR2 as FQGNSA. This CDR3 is CASSSTQGSGNTGELFF. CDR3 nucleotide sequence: TGTGCCAGCAGCTCCACCCAGGGTAGCGGGAACACCGGGGAGCTGTTTTTT.

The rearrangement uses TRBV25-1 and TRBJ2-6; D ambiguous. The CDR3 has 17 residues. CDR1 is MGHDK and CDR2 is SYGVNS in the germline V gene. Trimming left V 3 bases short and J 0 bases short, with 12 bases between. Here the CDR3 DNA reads TGTGCCAGCAGTGACGGCGGATTGAACTCTGGGGCCAACGTCCTGACTTTC. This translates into CASSDGGLNSGANVLTF.

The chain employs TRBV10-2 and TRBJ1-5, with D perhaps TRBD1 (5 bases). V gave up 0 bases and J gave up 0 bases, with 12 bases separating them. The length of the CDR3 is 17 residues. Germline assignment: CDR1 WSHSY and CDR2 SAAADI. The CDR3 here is CASSESTGGYSNQPQHF. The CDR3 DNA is TGCGCCAGCAGTGAGTCGACCGGGGGTTATAGCAATCAGCCCCAGCATTTT.

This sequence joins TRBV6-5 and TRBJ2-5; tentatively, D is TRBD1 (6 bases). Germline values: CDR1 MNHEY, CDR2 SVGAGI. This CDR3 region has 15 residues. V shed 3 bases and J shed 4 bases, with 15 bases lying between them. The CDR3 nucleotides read TGTGCCAGCAGTTATACAGGGCGAGGGGGAGAGACCCAGTACTTC. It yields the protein CASSYTGRGGETQYF.

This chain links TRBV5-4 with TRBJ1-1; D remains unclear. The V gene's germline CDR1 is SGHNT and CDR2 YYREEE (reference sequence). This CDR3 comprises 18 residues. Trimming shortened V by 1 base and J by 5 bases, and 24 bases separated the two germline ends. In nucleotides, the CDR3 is TGTGCCAGCAGCTTGTCCAGCCGTCTCGTCGAGGGATTGACTGAAGCTTTCTTT. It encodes CASSLSSRLVEGLTEAFF.

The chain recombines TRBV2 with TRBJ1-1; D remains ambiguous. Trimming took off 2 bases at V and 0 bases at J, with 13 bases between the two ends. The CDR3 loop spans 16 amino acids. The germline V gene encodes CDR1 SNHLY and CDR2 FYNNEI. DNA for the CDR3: TGTGCCAGCAGTGAATTTAGAACCGATTTGAACACTGAAGCTTTCTTT. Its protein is CASSEFRTDLNTEAFF. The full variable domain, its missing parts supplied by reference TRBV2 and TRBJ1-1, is EPEVTQTPSHQVTQMGQEVILRCVPISNHLYFYWYRQILGQKVEFLVSFYNNEISEKSEIFDDQFSVERPDGSNFTLKIRSTKLEDSAMYFCASSEFRTDLNTEAFFGQGTRLTVV.

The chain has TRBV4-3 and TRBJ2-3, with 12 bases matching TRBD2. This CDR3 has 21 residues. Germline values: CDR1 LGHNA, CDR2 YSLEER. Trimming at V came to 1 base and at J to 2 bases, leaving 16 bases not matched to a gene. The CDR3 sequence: CASSQGFSRLAGERNTDTQYF. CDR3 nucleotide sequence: TGCGCCAGCAGCCAAGGGTTTTCCAGACTAGCGGGAGAGAGAAACACAGATACGCAGTATTTT.

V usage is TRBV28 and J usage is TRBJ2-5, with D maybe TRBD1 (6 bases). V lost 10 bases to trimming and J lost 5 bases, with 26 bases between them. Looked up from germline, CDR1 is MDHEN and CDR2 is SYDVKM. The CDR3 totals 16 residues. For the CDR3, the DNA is TGTGCCACCTCACACAGGGTCACAAATGTAGAGGAGACCCAGTACTTC. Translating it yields CATSHRVTNVEETQYF.

The chain's CDR3 is CASSRVYSTDTQYF. The DNA of the CDR3 is TGTGCCAGCAGTCGTGTTTATAGCACAGATACGCAGTATTTT. The chain couples TRBV14 to TRBJ2-3; D gene ambiguous. The CDR3 loop spans 14 amino acids. CDR1 is SGHDN, CDR2 FVKESK, per germline. The V and J ends lost 6 bases and 0 bases respectively, with 10 bases between them.

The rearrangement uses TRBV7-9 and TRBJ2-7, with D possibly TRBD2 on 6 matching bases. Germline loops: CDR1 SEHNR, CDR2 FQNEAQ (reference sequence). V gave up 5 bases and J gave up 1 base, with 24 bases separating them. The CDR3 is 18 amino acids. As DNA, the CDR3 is TGTGCCAGCAGCGGAACGTACCGGGGAGGTCCCTCTTCCTACGAGCAGTACTTC. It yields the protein CASSGTYRGGPSSYEQYF.

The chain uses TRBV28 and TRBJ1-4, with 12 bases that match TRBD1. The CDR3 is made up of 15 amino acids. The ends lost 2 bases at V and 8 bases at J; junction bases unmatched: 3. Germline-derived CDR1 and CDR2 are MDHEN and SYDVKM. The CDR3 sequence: CASSLGTGGQEKLFF. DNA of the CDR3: TGTGCCAGCAGTTTAGGGACAGGGGGCCAAGAAAAACTGTTTTTT.

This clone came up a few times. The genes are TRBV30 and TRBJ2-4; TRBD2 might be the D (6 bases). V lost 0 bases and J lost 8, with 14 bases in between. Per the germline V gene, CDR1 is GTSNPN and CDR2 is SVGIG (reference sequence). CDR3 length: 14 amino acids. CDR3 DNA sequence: TGTGCCTGGAGTGTATCCTCCACGGGGGACATTCAGTACTTC. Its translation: CAWSVSSTGDIQYF.

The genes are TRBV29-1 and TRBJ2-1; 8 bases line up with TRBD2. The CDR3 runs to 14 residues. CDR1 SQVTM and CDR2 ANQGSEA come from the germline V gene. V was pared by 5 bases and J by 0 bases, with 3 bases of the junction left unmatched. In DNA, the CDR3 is TGCAGCGTTTCTAGCGGGCGCTCCTACAATGAGCAGTTCTTC. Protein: CSVSSGRSYNEQFF.

CDR3 sequence: CASSGASSYNEQFF. Written as DNA, the CDR3 is TGCGCCAGCAGCGGGGCTTCCTCCTACAATGAGCAGTTCTTC. The V gene is TRBV4-1, the J gene TRBJ2-1; possibly TRBD1 for D (5 bases). Germline V gene data show CDR1 as MGHRA and CDR2 as YSYEKL. V lost 5 bases and J lost 0, with 8 bases in between. This CDR3 spans 14 amino acids.

This CDR3 reads CASSQGGGYTF. The CDR3 nucleotides are TGTGCCAGCTCACAGGGCGGTGGCTACACCTTC. The chain couples TRBV6-1 to TRBJ1-2, with a possible D match to TRBD1 (6 bases). Germline assignment: CDR1 MNHNS and CDR2 SASEGT. The CDR3 spans 11 residues. V lost 8 bases to trimming and J lost 7 bases, with 11 bases between them.

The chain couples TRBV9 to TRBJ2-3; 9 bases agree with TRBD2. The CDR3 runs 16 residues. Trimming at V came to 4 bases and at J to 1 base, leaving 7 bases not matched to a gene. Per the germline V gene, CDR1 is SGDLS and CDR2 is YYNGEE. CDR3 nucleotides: TGTGCCAGCAGCCCAAAGCGGGGGGTGGGCACAGATACGCAGTATTTT. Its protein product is CASSPKRGVGTDTQYF.

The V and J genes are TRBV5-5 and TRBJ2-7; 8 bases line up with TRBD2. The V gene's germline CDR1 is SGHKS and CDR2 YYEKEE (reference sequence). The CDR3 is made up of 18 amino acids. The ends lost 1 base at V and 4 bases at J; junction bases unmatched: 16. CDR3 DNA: TGTGCCAGCAGCTTGTATCGTGCGGGGGGCCCGACGCAATACGAGCAGTACTTC. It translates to CASSLYRAGGPTQYEQYF.

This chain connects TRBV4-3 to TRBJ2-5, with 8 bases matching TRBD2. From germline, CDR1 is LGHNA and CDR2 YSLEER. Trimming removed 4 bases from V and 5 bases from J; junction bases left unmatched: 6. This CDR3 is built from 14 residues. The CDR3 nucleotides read TGCGCCAGCAGCCCCGAACTAGCGGAGGAGACCCAGTACTTC. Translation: CASSPELAEETQYF.

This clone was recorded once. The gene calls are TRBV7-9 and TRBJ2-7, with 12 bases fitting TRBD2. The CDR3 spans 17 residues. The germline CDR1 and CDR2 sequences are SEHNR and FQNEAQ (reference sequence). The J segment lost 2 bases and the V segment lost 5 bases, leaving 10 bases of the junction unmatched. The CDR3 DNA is TGTGCCAGCAGCCGGGGGACCAGGACTAGCGGGACCTACGAGCAGTACTTC. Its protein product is CASSRGTRTSGTYEQYF.

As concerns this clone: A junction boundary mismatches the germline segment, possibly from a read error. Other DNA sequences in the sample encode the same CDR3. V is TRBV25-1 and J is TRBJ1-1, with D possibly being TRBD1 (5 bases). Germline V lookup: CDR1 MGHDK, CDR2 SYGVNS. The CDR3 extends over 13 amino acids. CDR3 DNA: TGTGCCAGCCGTTCGGGGGAGAACACCGAAGCTTTCTTT. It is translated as CASRSGENTEAFF.